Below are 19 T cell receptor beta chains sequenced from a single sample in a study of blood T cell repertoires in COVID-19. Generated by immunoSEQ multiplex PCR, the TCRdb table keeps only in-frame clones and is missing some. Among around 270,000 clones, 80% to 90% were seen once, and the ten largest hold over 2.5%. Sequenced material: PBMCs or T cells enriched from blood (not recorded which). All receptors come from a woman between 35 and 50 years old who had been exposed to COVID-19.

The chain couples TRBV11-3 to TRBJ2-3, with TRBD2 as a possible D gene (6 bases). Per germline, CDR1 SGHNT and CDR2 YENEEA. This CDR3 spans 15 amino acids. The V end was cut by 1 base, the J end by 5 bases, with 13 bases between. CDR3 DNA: TGTGCCAGCAGCTTAGCCGGAACAGCGGGAGATACGCAGTATTTT. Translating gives CASSLAGTAGDTQYF.

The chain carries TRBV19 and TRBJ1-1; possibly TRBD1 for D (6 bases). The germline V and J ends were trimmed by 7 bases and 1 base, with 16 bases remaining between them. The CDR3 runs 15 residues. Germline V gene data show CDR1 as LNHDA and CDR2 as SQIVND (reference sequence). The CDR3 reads CASTRGLVGNTEAFF. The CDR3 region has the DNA TGTGCCAGTACCAGGGGTCTCGTAGGGAACACTGAAGCTTTCTTT.

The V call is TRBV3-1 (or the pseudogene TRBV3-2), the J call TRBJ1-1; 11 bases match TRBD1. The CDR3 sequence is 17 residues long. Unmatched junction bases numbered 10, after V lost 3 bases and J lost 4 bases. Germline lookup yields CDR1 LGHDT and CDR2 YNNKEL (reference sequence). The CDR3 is CASSHRGQGVYGTEAFF. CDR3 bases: TGTGCCAGCAGCCACCGGGGACAGGGGGTTTATGGCACTGAAGCTTTCTTT.

DNA of the CDR3: TGTGCCAGCATCGCTAGCGGGGGTTCCGATGAGCAGTTCTTC. Protein: CASIASGGSDEQFF. The genes are TRBV28 and TRBJ2-1, with 10 bases matching TRBD2. Germline trimming cut 7 bases from V and 8 bases from J; bases unmatched to any gene: 8. The CDR3 contains 14 residues. Germline CDR1 is MDHEN and CDR2 is SYDVKM. The variable domain in full, completed from reference TRBV28 and TRBJ2-1, reads DVKVTQSSRYLVKRTGEKVFLECVQDMDHENMFWYRQDPGLGLRLIYFSYDVKMKEKGDIPEGYSVSREKKERFSLILESASTNQTSMYLCASIASGGSDEQFFGPGTRLTVL.

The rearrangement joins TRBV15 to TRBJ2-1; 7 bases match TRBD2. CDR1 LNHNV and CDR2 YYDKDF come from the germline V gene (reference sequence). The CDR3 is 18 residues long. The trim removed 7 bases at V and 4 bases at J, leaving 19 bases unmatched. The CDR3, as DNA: TGTGCCACCATCCAACTCTCGGGAGGATTCTCAGCGTACAATGAGCAGTTCTTC. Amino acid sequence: CATIQLSGGFSAYNEQFF.

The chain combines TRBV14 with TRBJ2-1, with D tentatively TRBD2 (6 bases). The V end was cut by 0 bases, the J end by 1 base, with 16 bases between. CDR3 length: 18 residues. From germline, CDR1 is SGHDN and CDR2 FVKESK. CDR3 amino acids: CASSQDLRRGRSYNEQFF. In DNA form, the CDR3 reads TGTGCCAGCAGCCAAGATCTGAGGCGGGGTCGGTCCTACAATGAGCAGTTCTTC.

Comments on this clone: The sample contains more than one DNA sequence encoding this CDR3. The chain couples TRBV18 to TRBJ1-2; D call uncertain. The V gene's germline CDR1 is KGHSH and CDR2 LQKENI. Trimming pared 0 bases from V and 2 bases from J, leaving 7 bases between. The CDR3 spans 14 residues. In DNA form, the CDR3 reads TGTGCCAGCTCACCACCGAGTCGGAACTATGGCTACACCTTC. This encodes CASSPPSRNYGYTF.

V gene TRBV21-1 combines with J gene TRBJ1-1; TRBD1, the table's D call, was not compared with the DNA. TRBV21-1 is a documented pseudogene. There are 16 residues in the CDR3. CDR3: CASSKPRQGENTEAFF. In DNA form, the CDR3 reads TGTGCCAGCAGCAAACCGAGACAGGGGGAGAACACTGAAGCTTTCTTT.

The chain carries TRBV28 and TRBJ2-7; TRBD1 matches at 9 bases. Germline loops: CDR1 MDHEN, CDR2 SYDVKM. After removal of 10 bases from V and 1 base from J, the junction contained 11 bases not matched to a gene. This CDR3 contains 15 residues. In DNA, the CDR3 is TGTGCCATCCGGGGAGGGGGGACAGGGTCCTACGAGCAGTACTTC. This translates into CAIRGGGTGSYEQYF.

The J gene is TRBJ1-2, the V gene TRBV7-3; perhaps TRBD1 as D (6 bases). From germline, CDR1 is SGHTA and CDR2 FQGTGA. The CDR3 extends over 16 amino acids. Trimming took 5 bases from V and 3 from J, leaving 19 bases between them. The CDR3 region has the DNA TGTGCCAGCAGCCAACAGGGATCTCAAAGTTACTATGGCTACACCTTC. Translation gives CASSQQGSQSYYGYTF.

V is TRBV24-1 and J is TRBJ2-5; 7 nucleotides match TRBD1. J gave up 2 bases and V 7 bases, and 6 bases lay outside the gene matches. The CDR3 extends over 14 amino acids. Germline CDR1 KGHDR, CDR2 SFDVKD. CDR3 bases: TGTGCCACCAGCCCGGGACAGATGCAAGAGACCCAGTACTTC. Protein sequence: CATSPGQMQETQYF.

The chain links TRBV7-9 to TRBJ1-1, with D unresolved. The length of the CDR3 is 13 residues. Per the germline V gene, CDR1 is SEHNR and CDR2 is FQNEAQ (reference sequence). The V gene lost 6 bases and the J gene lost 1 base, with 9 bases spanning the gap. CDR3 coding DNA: TGTGCCAGCAGACCCAACACGAACACTGAAGCTTTCTTT. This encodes CASRPNTNTEAFF.

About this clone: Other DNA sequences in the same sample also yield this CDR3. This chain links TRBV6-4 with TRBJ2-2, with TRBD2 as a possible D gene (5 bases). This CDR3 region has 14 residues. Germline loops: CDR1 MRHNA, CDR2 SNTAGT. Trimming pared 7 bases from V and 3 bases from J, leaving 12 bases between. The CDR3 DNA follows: TGTGCCAGCAAGGGAGCGGCGGACACCGGGGAGCTGTTTTTT. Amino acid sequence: CASKGAADTGELFF.

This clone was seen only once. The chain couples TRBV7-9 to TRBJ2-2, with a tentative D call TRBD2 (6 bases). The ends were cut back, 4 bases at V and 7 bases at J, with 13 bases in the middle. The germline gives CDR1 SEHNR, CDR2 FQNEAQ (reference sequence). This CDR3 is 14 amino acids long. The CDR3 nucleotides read TGTGCCAGCAGCTCCCCGGGAGCGGTCGGGGAGCTGTTTTTT. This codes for CASSSPGAVGELFF.

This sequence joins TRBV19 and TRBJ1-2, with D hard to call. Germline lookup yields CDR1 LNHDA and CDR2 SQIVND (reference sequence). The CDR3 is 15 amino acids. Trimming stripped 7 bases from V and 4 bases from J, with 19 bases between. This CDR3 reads CASTSLAHAAYGYTF. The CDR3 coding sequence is TGTGCCAGTACCTCACTAGCCCATGCGGCCTATGGCTACACCTTC. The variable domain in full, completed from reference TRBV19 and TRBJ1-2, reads DGGITQSPKYLFRKEGQNVTLSCEQNLNHDAMYWYRQDPGQGLRLIYYSQIVNDFQKGDIAEGYSVSREKKESFPLTVTSAQKNPTAFYLCASTSLAHAAYGYTFGSGTRLTVV.

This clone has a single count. The CDR3 DNA follows: TGTGCCAGCAGCCAAGAGGGGCACGGGCTAGGAAGATCACCCCTCCACTTT. Translated, it gives CASSQEGHGLGRSPLHF. J is TRBJ1-6 and V is TRBV4-2; D may be TRBD1 (5 bases). CDR1 and CDR2 from the germline V gene are LGHNA and YNFKEQ. The length of the CDR3 is 17 residues. Trimming took off 0 bases at V and 10 bases at J, with 19 bases between the two ends.

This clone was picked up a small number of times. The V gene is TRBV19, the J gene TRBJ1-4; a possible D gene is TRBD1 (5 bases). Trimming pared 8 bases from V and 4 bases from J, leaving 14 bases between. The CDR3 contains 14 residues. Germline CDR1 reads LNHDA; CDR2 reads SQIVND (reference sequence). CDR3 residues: CASSPGLNNEKLFF. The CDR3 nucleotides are TGTGCCAGTTCCCCAGGGTTGAATAATGAAAAACTGTTTTTT.

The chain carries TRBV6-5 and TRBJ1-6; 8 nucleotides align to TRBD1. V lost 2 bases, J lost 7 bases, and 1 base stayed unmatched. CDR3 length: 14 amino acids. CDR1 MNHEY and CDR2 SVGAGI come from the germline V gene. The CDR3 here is CASSYGQGNSPLHF. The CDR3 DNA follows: TGTGCCAGCAGTTACGGACAGGGAAATTCACCCCTCCACTTT.

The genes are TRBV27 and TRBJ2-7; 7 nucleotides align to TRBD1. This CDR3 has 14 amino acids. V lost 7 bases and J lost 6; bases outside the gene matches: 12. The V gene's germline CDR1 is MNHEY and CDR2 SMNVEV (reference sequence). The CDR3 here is CASTKEQGLGEQYF. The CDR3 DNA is TGTGCCAGCACGAAGGAACAGGGGTTGGGCGAGCAGTACTTC.